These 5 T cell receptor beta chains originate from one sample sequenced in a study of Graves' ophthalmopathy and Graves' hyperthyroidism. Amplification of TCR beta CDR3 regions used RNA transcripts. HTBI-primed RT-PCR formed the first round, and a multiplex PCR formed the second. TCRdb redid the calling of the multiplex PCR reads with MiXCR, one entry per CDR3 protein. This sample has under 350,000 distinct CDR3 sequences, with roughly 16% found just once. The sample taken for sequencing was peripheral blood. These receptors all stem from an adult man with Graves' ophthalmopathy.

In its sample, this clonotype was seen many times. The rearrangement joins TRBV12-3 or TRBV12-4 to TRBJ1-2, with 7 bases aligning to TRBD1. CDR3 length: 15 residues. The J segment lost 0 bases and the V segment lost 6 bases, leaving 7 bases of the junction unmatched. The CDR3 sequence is CASRPTGEANYGYTF. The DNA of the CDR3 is TGTGCCAGCAGACCCACAGGGGAAGCTAACTATGGCTACACCTTC.

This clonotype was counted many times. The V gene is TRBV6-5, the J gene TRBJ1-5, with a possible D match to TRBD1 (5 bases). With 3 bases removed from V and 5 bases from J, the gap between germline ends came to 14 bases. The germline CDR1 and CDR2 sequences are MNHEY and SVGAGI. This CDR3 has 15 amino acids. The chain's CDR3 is CASSYMQGEDQPQHF. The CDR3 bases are TGTGCCAGCAGTTATATGCAGGGTGAGGATCAGCCCCAGCATTTT.

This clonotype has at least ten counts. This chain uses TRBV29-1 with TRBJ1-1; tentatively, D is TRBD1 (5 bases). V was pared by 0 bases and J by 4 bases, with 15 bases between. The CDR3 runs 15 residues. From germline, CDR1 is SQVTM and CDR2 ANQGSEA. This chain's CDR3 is CSVEETQGAFTEAFF. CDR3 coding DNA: TGCAGCGTTGAAGAAACCCAGGGTGCGTTCACTGAAGCTTTCTTT.

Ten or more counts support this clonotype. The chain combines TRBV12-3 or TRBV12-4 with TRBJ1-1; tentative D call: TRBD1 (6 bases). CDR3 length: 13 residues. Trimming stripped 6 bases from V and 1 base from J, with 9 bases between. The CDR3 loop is CASRTTGNTEAFF. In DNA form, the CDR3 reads TGTGCCAGCAGAACGACAGGGAACACTGAAGCTTTCTTT.

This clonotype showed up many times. CDR3 region: CSARDYGASTEAFF. The CDR3 nucleotides are TGCAGTGCTAGAGATTACGGGGCAAGCACTGAAGCTTTCTTT. This chain connects TRBV20-1 to TRBJ1-1, with a tentative D call TRBD1 (5 bases). CDR3 length: 14 residues. The V and J ends lost 0 bases and 4 bases respectively, with 12 bases between them. Germline V gene sequence: CDR1 DFQATT, CDR2 SNEGSKA (reference sequence).